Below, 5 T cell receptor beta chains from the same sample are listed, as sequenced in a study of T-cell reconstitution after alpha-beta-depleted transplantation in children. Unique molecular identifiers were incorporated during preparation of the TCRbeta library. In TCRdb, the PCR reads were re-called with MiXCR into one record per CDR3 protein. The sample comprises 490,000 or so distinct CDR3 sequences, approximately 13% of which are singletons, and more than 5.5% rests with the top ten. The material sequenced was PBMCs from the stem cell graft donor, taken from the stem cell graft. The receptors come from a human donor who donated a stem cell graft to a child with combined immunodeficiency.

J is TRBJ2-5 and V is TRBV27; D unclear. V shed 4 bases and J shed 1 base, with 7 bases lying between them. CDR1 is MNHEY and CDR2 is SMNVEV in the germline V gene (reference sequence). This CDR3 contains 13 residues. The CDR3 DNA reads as TGTGCCAGCAGTTCCGACCCCCAAGAGACCCAGTACTTC. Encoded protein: CASSSDPQETQYF.

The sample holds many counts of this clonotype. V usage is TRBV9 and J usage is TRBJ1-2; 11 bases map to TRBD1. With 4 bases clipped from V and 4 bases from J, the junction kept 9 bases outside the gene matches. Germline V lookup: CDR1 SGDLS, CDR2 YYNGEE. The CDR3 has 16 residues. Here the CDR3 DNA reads TGTGCCAGCAGCCCATCCGGGACAGGGGGACCCTATGGCTACACCTTC. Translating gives CASSPSGTGGPYGYTF.

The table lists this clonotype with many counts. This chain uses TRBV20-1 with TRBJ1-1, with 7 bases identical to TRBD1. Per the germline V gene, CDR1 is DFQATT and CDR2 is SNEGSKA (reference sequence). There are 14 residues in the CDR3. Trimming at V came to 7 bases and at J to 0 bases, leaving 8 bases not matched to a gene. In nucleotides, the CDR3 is TGCAGTGAGACAGGGAGGGGATTGAACACTGAAGCTTTCTTT. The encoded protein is CSETGRGLNTEAFF.

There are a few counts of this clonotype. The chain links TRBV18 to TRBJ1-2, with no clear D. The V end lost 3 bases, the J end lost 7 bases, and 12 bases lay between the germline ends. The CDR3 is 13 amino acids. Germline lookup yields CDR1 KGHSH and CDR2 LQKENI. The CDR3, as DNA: TGTGCCAGCTCACCTGTCGGATTGAGTGGCTACACCTTC. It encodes CASSPVGLSGYTF.

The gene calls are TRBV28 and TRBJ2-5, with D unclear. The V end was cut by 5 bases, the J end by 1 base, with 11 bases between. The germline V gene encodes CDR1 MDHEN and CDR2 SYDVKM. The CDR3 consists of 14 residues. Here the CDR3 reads CASSPPYRQETQYF. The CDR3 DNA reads TGTGCCAGCAGTCCCCCCTACCGCCAAGAGACCCAGTACTTC.